The 11 T cell receptor beta chains reported below all come from one sample, sequenced in a study of early T cells in non-severe SARS-CoV-2 infection. TCRdb used MiXCR to reprocess the 5' RACE reads, holding one entry per CDR3 protein. The sample carries tens of thousands of distinct CDR3 sequences, roughly 13% recorded once. Sequenced material: whole blood. The origin of the receptors is an adult who was a healthcare worker with PCR-confirmed SARS-CoV-2 infection or an uninfected control (not recorded which).

This clonotype appeared many times. J is TRBJ1-1 and V is TRBV4-1; D is unclear. This CDR3 is 15 amino acids long. CDR1 is MGHRA, CDR2 YSYEKL, per germline. Trimming shortened V by 0 bases and J by 0 bases, and 8 bases separated the two germline ends. The CDR3 loop reads CASSQDRTVNTEAFF. The CDR3 DNA is TGCGCCAGCAGCCAAGATAGAACGGTGAACACTGAAGCTTTCTTT.

The chain uses TRBV11-2 and TRBJ2-1, with 10 bases matching TRBD2. V shed 11 bases and J 7 bases; nucleotides not matched to a gene: 8. CDR1 is SGHAT, CDR2 FQNNGV, per germline. The CDR3 is 13 amino acids. The DNA of the CDR3 is TGTGCCCATCGAGCGGGGGGGACGAATGAGCAGTTCTTC. The encoded protein is CAHRAGGTNEQFF.

The chain links TRBV6-6 to TRBJ1-5; TRBD1 matches at 8 bases. Germline V CDR1 and CDR2: MNHNY, SVGAGI (reference sequence). V dropped 2 bases and J dropped 1; count of bases not matched to a gene: 4. This CDR3 is 16 amino acids long. The CDR3 spells CASSYPGTGSNQPQHF. CDR3 DNA sequence: TGTGCCAGCAGTTACCCGGGGACAGGAAGCAATCAGCCCCAGCATTTT.

The genes are TRBV6-1 and TRBJ2-5; D gene unclear. The CDR3 consists of 13 residues. Germline assignment: CDR1 MNHNS and CDR2 SASEGT. V lost 8 bases, J lost 0 bases, and 10 bases lay in between. The CDR3 region is CASAQVHQETQYF. CDR3 sequence (DNA): TGTGCCAGCGCGCAGGTCCACCAAGAGACCCAGTACTTC.

This clonotype has just one count. The chain combines TRBV9 with TRBJ2-7; D perhaps matches TRBD2 (6 bases). From germline, CDR1 is SGDLS and CDR2 YYNGEE. V was shortened by 0 bases and J by 5 bases, with 12 bases between the two germline ends. The CDR3 extends over 14 amino acids. CDR3 coding DNA: TGTGCCAGCAGCGTAGCGCGCGGGGATCACGAGCAGTACTTC. The encoded protein is CASSVARGDHEQYF.

This clonotype was detected a few times. The rearrangement joins TRBV6-6 to TRBJ1-4; possible D gene TRBD1, 5 bases. Trimming took off 6 bases at V and 7 bases at J, with 9 bases between the two ends. The CDR3 runs to 12 residues. Germline CDR1 and CDR2: MNHNY and SVGAGI (reference sequence). CDR3 DNA: TGTGCCAGCAGGGGGGACGGTGAAAAACTGTTTTTT. Protein: CASRGDGEKLFF.

The gene calls are TRBV7-9 and TRBJ1-3; no firm D call. The CDR3 is made up of 15 amino acids. Germline V gene data show CDR1 as SEHNR and CDR2 as FQNEAQ (reference sequence). Trimming cost V 2 bases and J 2 bases, with 10 bases left between them. The CDR3: CASSLIWGAGNTIYF. Written as DNA, the CDR3 is TGTGCCAGCAGCTTAATTTGGGGTGCTGGAAACACCATATATTTT.

This clonotype was counted many times. The J gene is TRBJ1-2, the V gene TRBV5-1; D may be TRBD1 (5 bases). The CDR3 is 14 residues long. Looked up from germline, CDR1 is SGHRS and CDR2 is YFSETQ. Between the trimmed V and J ends, which lost 0 bases and 3 bases, there was a span of 9 bases. Written as DNA, the CDR3 is TGCGCCAGCAGCTTGGCGGTGGGGGACTATGGCTACACCTTC. It codes for CASSLAVGDYGYTF.

In its sample, this clonotype was seen many times. The CDR3 protein is CASSSGQGGSGELFF. CDR3 nucleotides: TGCGCCAGCAGCTCCGGACAGGGAGGGTCCGGGGAGCTGTTTTTT. The rearrangement uses TRBV5-1 and TRBJ2-2; possibly TRBD1 for D (8 bases). The germline V gene encodes CDR1 SGHRS and CDR2 YFSETQ. The CDR3 spans 15 residues. Trimming removed 3 bases at V and 6 bases at J, with 15 bases between.

This clonotype was detected ten times or more. The chain links TRBV6-1 to TRBJ1-6, with D possibly TRBD1 on 5 matching bases. The CDR3 totals 15 residues. Germline CDR1 and CDR2: MNHNS and SASEGT. Trimming removed 2 bases from V and 5 bases from J, with 10 bases in between. The chain's CDR3 is CASSEWDGNNSPLHF. The DNA for the CDR3 is TGTGCCAGCAGTGAATGGGACGGGAATAATTCACCCCTCCACTTT.

In this sample, this clonotype turned up many times. The chain uses TRBV12-3 or TRBV12-4 and TRBJ2-7, with TRBD2 matching over 8 bases. The length of the CDR3 is 16 residues. Unmatched junction bases numbered 12, after V lost 6 bases and J lost 2 bases. CDR3 nucleotides: TGTGCCAGCAGCACCGGGGGGGCCCCGACAGCCTACGAGCAGTACTTC. This sequence encodes CASSTGGAPTAYEQYF.